The present T cell receptor (beta chain) was sequenced within a study of lymphopenia after photon versus proton radiotherapy. V dropped 4 bases and J dropped 7 bases, with 12 bases sitting between them. Germline CDR1 is SGHDT and CDR2 is YYEEEE. The CDR3 is 12 residues long. Study-level findings and limits: Post-nadir TCR diversity decline inversely tracked overall survival among those who died. Better survival with proton therapy was suggested as possible, not demonstrated. Photon-treated patients lost naive T cells and TCR diversity; proton-treated stayed stable. After lymphocyte nadir, photon-treated repertoires showed oligoclonal expansion, especially CD8+ Temra.

Sequencing was performed with immunoSEQ multiplex PCR; in TCRdb, only in-frame clones are kept and a portion is missing. The data show 43,000 or so clones, 85% seen once. Comments on this clone: What it binds is not known.

The material was peripheral blood, obtained from a patient treated with photon-based radiotherapy. The TCR originated in a man aged 40-50 years with gastric cancer. This chain joins TRBV5-6 and TRBJ2-7, with D possibly matching TRBD2 (6 bases). CDR3 sequence: CASSPGGLEQYF. In DNA, the CDR3 is TGTGCCAGCAGCCCCGGGGGTTTGGAGCAGTACTTC.